This T cell receptor (beta chain) was recovered during a study of T cells in Graves' hyperthyroidism and ophthalmopathy. On the study more broadly: Peripheral blood was obtained at initial diagnosis, preceding any treatment.

Study-wide points: Blood also contained most expanded thyroid clonotypes above 0.001.

Amplified TCR beta CDR3 regions derived from RNA transcripts. When the TCR CDR3 underwent first-round RT-PCR, the HTBI primer set was used. MiXCR was run by TCRdb on the multiplex PCR reads, yielding one entry per CDR3 protein. This table has approximately 600,000 distinct CDR3 sequences, approximately 15% appearing once. Germline V gene sequence: CDR1 SSHAT, CDR2 FNYEAQ (reference sequence). The CDR3 covers 15 residues. This clonotype was counted ten times or more. What it binds is not known. One end of the junction does not line up with germline, which may come from a read error. Patients aged 18 to 65 had newly diagnosed hyperthyroidism lasting under 2 months.

This chain links TRBV7-7 with TRBJ2-2; a weak D match, TRBD2 (5 bases). This TCR derives from a woman aged 25-40 years with Graves' hyperthyroidism that later progressed to Graves' ophthalmopathy. Source material: blood. The CDR3 region is CASSLAEGNTGELFF. The CDR3 DNA reads TGTGCTAGCAGCTTAGCTGAGGGGAACACCGGGGAGCTGTTTTTT.